These 13 T cell receptor beta chains were all obtained from the same sample, sequenced in a study of cytomegalovirus exposure and HLA in healthy donors (dated by TCRdb to the late 2010s). Library preparation used the immunoSEQ multiplex PCR assay. A mixture of 60 forward primers for TCR Vbeta segments and 13 reverse primers for TCR Jbeta segments was used in the multiplex PCR. TCRdb provides this immuneACCESS table in a form limited to in-frame rearrangements. Some clones are lacking; in checked studies, under half of them reflect an unresolved V gene, and why the rest are absent is not known. Counted in this sample were some 240,000 clones; about 90% of them appeared once. Less than 2% of the sample comes from the top ten. The sequenced sample consisted of PBMCs. These receptors originate from a girl aged 2-10 years in good health and CMV-seronegative.

The chain carries TRBV14 and TRBJ2-3; 11 bases align to TRBD2. The CDR3 length is 18 residues. The germline CDR1 and CDR2 sequences are SGHDN and FVKESK. Trimming at V came to 0 bases and at J to 3 bases, leaving 8 bases not matched to a gene. CDR3: CASSQDRRLAGLTDTQYF. CDR3 nucleotide sequence: TGTGCCAGCAGCCAAGACCGAAGACTAGCGGGATTGACAGATACGCAGTATTTT.

V gene TRBV19 combines with J gene TRBJ1-6; no definite D call. The CDR3 sequence is 13 residues long. V lost 10 bases to trimming and J lost 10 bases, with 17 bases between them. Germline loops: CDR1 LNHDA, CDR2 SQIVND (reference sequence). As DNA, the CDR3 is TGTGCCACTCGCGAGGGAGGGCTCTCACCCCTCCACTTT. Residues: CATREGGLSPLHF. The full variable domain, in which reference TRBV19 and TRBJ1-6 provide the parts outside the CDR3, is DGGITQSPKYLFRKEGQNVTLSCEQNLNHDAMYWYRQDPGQGLRLIYYSQIVNDFQKGDIAEGYSVSREKKESFPLTVTSAQKNPTAFYLCATREGGLSPLHFGNGTRLTVT.

V gene TRBV25-1 combines with J gene TRBJ2-1; 7 bases fit TRBD1. The CDR3 is made up of 16 amino acids. Germline CDR1 is MGHDK and CDR2 is SYGVNS. Trimming at V came to 3 bases and at J to 5 bases, leaving 10 bases not matched to a gene. The CDR3 bases are TGTGCCAGCAGTGACCAAGGGGGACAGCGCGACAATGAGCAGTTCTTC. Translated, it gives CASSDQGGQRDNEQFF.

The chain is built from TRBV7-8 and TRBJ1-2; TRBD1 is a possible D gene (6 bases). Trimming pared 0 bases from V and 8 bases from J, leaving 10 bases between. Germline lookup yields CDR1 SGHVS and CDR2 FQNEAQ. The CDR3 has 13 residues. CDR3 in DNA: TGTGCCAGCAGCTTAGCGAATCAGGGGGGCTACACCTTC. It encodes CASSLANQGGYTF.

V gene TRBV28 combines with J gene TRBJ1-6, with D possibly being TRBD1 (5 bases). Germline V gene data show CDR1 as MDHEN and CDR2 as SYDVKM. Trimming took 2 bases from V and 14 from J, leaving 10 bases between them. The CDR3 has 12 amino acids. Here the CDR3 reads CASSLQGSTLHF. The CDR3 region has the DNA TGTGCCAGCAGTTTACAGGGTTCGACCCTCCACTTT.

This clone was seen only once. The genes are TRBV5-1 and TRBJ2-7, with 13 bases matching TRBD2. With 4 bases clipped from V and 3 bases from J, the junction kept 10 bases outside the gene matches. Germline V lookup: CDR1 SGHRS, CDR2 YFSETQ. CDR3 length: 17 amino acids. CDR3 DNA sequence: TGCGCCAGCAGCCCCGGACTAGCGGGAGTCCTATACTACGAGCAGTACTTC. Amino acids: CASSPGLAGVLYYEQYF.

The chain couples TRBV6-4 to TRBJ1-2, with 7 bases matching TRBD1. V lost 2 bases to trimming and J lost 4 bases; unmatched junction nucleotides: 4. The germline V gene encodes CDR1 MRHNA and CDR2 SNTAGT. There are 14 residues in the CDR3. The CDR3 spells CASSDGDSGYGYTF. CDR3 nucleotide sequence: TGTGCCAGCAGTGACGGGGACAGCGGCTATGGCTACACCTTC.

The genes are TRBV6-1 and TRBJ1-2; maybe TRBD1 (6 bases). This CDR3 contains 15 residues. Looked up from germline, CDR1 is MNHNS and CDR2 is SASEGT. V lost 6 bases to trimming and J lost 2 bases, with 16 bases between them. DNA of the CDR3: TGTGCCAGCAGCTACACGTCAGGGGCCAACTATGGCTACACCTTC. Amino acid sequence: CASSYTSGANYGYTF.

The V gene is TRBV27, the J gene TRBJ2-1; 9 bases fit TRBD2. V lost 3 bases and J lost 0; bases outside the gene matches: 6. Looked up from germline, CDR1 is MNHEY and CDR2 is SMNVEV (reference sequence). The CDR3 runs 17 residues. The CDR3 loop is CASSFYSGGSSYNEQFF. DNA for the CDR3: TGTGCCAGCAGTTTTTATAGCGGGGGCAGCTCCTACAATGAGCAGTTCTTC.

V and J are TRBV19 and TRBJ2-5, with 9 bases lining up with TRBD2. The trim removed 3 bases at V and 0 bases at J, leaving 5 bases unmatched. This CDR3 has 16 residues. Germline assignment: CDR1 LNHDA and CDR2 SQIVND (reference sequence). DNA of the CDR3: TGTGCCAGTAGTATCGCGGCTAGCGGGGACCAAGAGACCCAGTACTTC. Translation: CASSIAASGDQETQYF.

The chain joins TRBV2 to TRBJ2-7; 9 bases map to TRBD1. Germline V gene data show CDR1 as SNHLY and CDR2 as FYNNEI. Losses at the gene ends were 4 bases for V and 3 bases for J; bases not matched to a gene: 7. The CDR3 sequence is 15 residues long. CDR3 protein: CASSVGTGKVYEQYF. DNA of the CDR3: TGTGCCAGCAGTGTAGGGACAGGGAAAGTCTACGAGCAGTACTTC.

V and J are TRBV15 and TRBJ1-5; 8 nucleotides line up with TRBD1. This CDR3 spans 14 amino acids. The V gene end was trimmed by 10 bases and the J gene end by 1 base; junction bases not matched to a gene: 6. Germline V gene sequence: CDR1 LNHNV, CDR2 YYDKDF (reference sequence). CDR3 coding DNA: TGTGCCATCTCAGACAGGGGAAGCAATCAGCCCCAGCATTTT. Translating gives CAISDRGSNQPQHF.

The chain has TRBV23-1 and TRBJ2-1; possible D gene TRBD2, 5 bases. TRBV23-1 qualifies as an ORF whose function is uncertain. V gave up 0 bases and J gave up 0 bases, with 6 bases separating them. The CDR3 totals 15 residues. The CDR3 region has the DNA TGCGCCAGCAGTCAATCGAGCGGCTCCTACAATGAGCAGTTCTTC. Protein: CASSQSSGSYNEQFF.